This T cell receptor beta chain was identified during a study of blood T cell repertoires in COVID-19. V dropped 2 bases and J dropped 6; count of bases not matched to a gene: 6. This CDR3 region has 15 residues. CDR1 KGHDR and CDR2 SFDVKD come from the germline V gene. Per the original methods: The assay estimated nucleated cells by amplifying reference gene primers. Here immunoSEQ multiplex PCR was the method, and the copy in TCRdb shows in-frame clones only, minus some. V and J calls and clone size come straight from that table; D and trimming were deduced from the DNA. The data contain 70,000 to 100,000 clones, 85% to 95% of them singletons.

This sequence joins TRBV24-1 and TRBJ2-3, with 8 positions matching TRBD1. The sequenced sample consisted of peripheral blood. This TCR came from a man between 60 and 70 years old with acute or convalescent COVID-19. The DNA of the CDR3 is TGTGCCACCAGTGATTCCAGGGGGCGCTTGGATACGCAGTATTTT. Translating gives CATSDSRGRLDTQYF.